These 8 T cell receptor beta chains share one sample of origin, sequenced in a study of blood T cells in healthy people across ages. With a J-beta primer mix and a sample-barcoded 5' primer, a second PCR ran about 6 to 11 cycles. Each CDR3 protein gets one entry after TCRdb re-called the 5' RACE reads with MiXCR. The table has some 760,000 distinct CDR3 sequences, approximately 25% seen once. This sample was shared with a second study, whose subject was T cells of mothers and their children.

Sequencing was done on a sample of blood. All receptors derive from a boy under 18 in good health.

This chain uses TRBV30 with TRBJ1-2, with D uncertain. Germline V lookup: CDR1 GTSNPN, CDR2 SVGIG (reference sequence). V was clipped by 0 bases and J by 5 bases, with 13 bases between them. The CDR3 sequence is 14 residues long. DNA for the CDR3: TGTGCCTGGAGTGTACAAACTGTTTATTATGGCTACACCTTC. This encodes CAWSVQTVYYGYTF.

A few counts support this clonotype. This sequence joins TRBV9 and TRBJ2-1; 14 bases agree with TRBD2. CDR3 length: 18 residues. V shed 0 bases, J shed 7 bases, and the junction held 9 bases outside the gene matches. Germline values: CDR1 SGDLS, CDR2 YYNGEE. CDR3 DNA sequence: TGTGCCAGCAGCGTAGCTACCCGGACTAGCGGGAGGTTGAATGAGCAGTTCTTC. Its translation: CASSVATRTSGRLNEQFF.

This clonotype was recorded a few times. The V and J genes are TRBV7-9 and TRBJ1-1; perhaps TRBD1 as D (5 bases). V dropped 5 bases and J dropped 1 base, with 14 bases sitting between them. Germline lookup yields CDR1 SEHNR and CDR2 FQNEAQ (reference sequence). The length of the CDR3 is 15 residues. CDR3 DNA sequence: TGTGCCAGCAGCCCGGTGATGGGGCCGAACACTGAAGCTTTCTTT. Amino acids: CASSPVMGPNTEAFF.

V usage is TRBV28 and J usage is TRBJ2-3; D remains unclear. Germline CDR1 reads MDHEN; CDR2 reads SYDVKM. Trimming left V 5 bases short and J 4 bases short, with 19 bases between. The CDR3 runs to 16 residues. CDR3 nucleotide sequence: TGTGCCAGCAGTCCGCTGAGCGCCCGCACAGCAGATACGCAGTATTTT. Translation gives CASSPLSARTADTQYF.

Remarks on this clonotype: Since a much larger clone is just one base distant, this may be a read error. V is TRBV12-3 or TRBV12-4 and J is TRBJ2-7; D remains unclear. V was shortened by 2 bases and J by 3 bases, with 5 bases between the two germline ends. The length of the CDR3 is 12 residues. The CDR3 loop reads CASSLYHYEQYF. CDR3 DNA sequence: TGTGCCAGCAGTTTATACCACTACGAGCAGTACTTC.

CDR3 DNA: TGTGCCAGCAGCGTACCCCTAGCGGGGGACAATGAGCAGTTCTTC. Protein product: CASSVPLAGDNEQFF. This chain joins TRBV9 and TRBJ2-1; 10 bases line up with TRBD2. The CDR3 has 15 amino acids. V was pared by 1 base and J by 5 bases, with 3 bases of the junction left unmatched. Germline V gives CDR1 SGDLS, CDR2 YYNGEE.

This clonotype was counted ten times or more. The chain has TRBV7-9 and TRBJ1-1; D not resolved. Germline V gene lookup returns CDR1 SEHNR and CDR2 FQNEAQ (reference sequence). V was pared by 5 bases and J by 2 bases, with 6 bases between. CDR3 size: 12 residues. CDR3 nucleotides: TGTGCCAGCAGCCCTCCCAACACTGAAGCTTTCTTT. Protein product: CASSPPNTEAFF.

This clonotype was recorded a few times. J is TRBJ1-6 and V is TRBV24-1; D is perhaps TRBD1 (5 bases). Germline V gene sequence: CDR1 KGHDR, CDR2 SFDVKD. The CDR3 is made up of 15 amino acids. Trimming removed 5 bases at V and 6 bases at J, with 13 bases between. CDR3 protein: CATSASAGTNSPLHF. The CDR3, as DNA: TGTGCCACCAGTGCGTCGGCAGGGACTAATTCACCCCTCCACTTT.